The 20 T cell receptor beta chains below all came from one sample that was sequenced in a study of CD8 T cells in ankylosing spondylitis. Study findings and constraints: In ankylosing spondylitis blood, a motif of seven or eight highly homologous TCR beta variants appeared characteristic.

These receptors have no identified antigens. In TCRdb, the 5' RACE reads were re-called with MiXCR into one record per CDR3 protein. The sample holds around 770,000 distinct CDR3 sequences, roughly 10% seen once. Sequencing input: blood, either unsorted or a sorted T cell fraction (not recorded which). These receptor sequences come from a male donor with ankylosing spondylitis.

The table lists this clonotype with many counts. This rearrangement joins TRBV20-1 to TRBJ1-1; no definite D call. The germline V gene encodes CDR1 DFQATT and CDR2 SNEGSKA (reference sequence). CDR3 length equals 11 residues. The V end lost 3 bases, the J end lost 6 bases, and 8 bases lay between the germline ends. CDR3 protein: CSASWESEAFF. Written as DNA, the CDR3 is TGCAGTGCTAGTTGGGAGTCTGAAGCTTTCTTT.

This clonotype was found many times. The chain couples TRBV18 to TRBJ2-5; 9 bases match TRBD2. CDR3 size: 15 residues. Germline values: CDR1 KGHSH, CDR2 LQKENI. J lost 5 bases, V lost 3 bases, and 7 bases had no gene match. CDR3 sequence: CASSPLAGETETQYF. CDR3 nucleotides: TGTGCCAGCTCACCGTTAGCGGGAGAAACGGAGACCCAGTACTTC.

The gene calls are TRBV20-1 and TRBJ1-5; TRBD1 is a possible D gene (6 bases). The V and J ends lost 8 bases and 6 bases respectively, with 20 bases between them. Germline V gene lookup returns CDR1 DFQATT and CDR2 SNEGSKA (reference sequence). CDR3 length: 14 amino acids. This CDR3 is CSSVGGNVGQPQHF. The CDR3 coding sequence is TGCAGTTCCGTGGGGGGCAATGTAGGTCAGCCCCAGCATTTT.

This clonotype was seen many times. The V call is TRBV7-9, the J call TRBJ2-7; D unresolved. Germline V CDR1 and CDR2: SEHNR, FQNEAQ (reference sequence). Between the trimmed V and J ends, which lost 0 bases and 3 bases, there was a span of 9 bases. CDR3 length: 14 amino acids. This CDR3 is CASSLAGRDYEQYF. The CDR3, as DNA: TGTGCCAGCAGCTTAGCGGGCAGAGACTACGAGCAGTACTTC.

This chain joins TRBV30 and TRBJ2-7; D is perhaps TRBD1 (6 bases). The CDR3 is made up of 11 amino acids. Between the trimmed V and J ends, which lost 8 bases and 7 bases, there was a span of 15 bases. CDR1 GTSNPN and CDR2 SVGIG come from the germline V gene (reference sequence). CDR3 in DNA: TGTGCCGTAAGTGGGGGCTGGGAGCAGTACTTC. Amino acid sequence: CAVSGGWEQYF.

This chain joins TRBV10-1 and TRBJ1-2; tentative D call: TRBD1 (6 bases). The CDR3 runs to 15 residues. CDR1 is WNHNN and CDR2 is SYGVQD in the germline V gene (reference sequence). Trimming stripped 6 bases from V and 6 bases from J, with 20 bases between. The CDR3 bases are TGCGCCAGCAGCGGGAGCGGACAGTCAATCGATGGCTACACCTTC. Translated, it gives CASSGSGQSIDGYTF.

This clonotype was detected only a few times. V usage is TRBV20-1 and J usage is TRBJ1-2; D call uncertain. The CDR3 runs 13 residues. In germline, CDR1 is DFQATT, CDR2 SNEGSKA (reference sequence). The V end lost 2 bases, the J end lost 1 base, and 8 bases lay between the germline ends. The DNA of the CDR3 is TGCAGTGCTAGAAGTCACCATAACTATGGCTACACCTTC. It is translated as CSARSHHNYGYTF.

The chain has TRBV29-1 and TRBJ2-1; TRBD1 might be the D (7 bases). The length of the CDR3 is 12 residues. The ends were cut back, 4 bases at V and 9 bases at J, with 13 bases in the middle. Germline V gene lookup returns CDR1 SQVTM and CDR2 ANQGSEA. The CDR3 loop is CSVARGAGEQFF. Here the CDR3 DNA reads TGCAGCGTTGCCAGGGGGGCCGGTGAGCAGTTCTTC.

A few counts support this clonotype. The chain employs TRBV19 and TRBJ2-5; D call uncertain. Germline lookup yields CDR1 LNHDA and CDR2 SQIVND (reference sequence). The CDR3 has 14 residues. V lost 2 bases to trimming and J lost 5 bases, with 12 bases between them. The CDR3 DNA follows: TGTGCCAGTAGTATATGGGCAGGACCGGAGACCCAGTACTTC. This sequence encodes CASSIWAGPETQYF. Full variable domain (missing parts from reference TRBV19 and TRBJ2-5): DGGITQSPKYLFRKEGQNVTLSCEQNLNHDAMYWYRQDPGQGLRLIYYSQIVNDFQKGDIAEGYSVSREKKESFPLTVTSAQKNPTAFYLCASSIWAGPETQYFGPGTRLLVL.

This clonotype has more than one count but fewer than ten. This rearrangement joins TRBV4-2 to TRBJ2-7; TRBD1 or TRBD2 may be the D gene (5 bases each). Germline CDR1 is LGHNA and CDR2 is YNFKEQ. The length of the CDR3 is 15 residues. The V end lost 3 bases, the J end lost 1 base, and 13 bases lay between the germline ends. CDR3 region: CASSQYGDESYEQYF. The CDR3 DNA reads TGTGCCAGCAGCCAGTACGGGGACGAATCCTACGAGCAGTACTTC.

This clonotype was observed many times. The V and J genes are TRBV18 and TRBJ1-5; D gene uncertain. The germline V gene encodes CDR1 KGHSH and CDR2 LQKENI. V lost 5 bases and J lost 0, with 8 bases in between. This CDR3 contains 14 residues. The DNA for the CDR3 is TGTGCCAGCTCATCCCCACTTAGCAATCAGCCCCAGCATTTT. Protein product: CASSSPLSNQPQHF. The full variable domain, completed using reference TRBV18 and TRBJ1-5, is NAGVMQNPRHLVRRRGQEARLRCSPMKGHSHVYWYRQLPEEGLKFMVYLQKENIIDESGMPKERFSAEFPKEGPSILRIQQVVRGDSAAYFCASSSPLSNQPQHFGDGTRLSIL.

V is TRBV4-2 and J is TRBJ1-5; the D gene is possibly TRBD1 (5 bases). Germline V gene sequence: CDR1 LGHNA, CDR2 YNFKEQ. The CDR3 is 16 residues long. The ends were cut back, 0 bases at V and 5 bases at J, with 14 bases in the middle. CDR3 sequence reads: CASSQDQAEGYQPQHF. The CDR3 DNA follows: TGTGCCAGCAGCCAAGATCAGGCGGAGGGGTATCAGCCCCAGCATTTT.

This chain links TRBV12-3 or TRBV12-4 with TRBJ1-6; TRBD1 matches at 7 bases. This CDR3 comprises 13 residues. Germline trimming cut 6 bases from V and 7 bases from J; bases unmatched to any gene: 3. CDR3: CASRTGENSPLHF. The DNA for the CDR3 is TGTGCCAGCAGAACAGGGGAAAATTCACCCCTCCACTTT.

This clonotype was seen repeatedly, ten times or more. This chain's CDR3 is CASSQMLAGELFF. DNA of the CDR3: TGTGCCAGCAGCCAGATGTTGGCCGGGGAGCTGTTTTTT. This rearrangement joins TRBV3-1 to TRBJ2-2; no reliable D call. The V gene lost 3 bases and the J gene lost 6 bases, with 8 bases spanning the gap. Germline values: CDR1 LGHDT, CDR2 YNNKEL (reference sequence). This CDR3 is 13 amino acids long.

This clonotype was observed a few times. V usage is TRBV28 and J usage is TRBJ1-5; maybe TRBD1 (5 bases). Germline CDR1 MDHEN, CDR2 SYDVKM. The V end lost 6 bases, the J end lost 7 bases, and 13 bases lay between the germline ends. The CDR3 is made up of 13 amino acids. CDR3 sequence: CASRGDWSQPQHF. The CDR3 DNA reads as TGTGCCAGCAGAGGGGATTGGAGCCAGCCCCAGCATTTT.

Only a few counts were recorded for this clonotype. The CDR3 loop reads CSARQSTGFYETQYF. As DNA, the CDR3 is TGCAGTGCTAGACAGTCGACAGGGTTTTACGAGACCCAGTACTTC. The chain carries TRBV20-1 and TRBJ2-5; 7 positions match TRBD1. Looked up from germline, CDR1 is DFQATT and CDR2 is SNEGSKA (reference sequence). The CDR3 extends over 15 amino acids. The junction had 11 bases not matched to a gene; V was cut back by 2 bases and J by 5 bases.

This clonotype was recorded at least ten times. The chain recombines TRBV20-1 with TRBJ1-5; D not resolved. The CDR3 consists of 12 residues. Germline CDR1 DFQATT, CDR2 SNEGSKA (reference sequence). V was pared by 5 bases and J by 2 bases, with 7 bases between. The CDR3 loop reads CSAGRGNQPQHF. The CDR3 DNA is TGCAGTGCTGGTCGGGGCAATCAGCCCCAGCATTTT.

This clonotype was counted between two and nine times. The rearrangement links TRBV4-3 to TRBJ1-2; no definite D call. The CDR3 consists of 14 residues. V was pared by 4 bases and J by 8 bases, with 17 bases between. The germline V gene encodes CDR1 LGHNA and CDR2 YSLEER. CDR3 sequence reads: CASSPRGRDDGYTF. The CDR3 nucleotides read TGCGCCAGCAGCCCTAGAGGGCGGGATGACGGCTACACCTTC.

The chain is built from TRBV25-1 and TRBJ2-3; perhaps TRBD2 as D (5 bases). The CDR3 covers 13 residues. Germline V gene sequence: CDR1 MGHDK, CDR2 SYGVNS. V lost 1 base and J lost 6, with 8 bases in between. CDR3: CASSEFREDTQYF. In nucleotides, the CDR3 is TGTGCCAGCAGTGAATTTAGGGAGGATACGCAGTATTTT.

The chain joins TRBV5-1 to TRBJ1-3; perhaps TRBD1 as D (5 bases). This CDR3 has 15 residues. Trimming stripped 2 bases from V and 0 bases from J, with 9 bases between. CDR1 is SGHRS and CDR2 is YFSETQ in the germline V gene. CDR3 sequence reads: CASSLGVSSGNTIYF. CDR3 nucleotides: TGCGCCAGCAGCTTAGGGGTGAGCTCTGGAAACACCATATATTTT. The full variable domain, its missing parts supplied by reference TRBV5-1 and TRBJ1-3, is KAGVTQTPRYLIKTRGQQVTLSCSPISGHRSVSWYQQTPGQGLQFLFEYFSETQRNKGNFPGRFSGRQFSNSRSEMNVSTLELGDSALYLCASSLGVSSGNTIYFGEGSWLTVV.